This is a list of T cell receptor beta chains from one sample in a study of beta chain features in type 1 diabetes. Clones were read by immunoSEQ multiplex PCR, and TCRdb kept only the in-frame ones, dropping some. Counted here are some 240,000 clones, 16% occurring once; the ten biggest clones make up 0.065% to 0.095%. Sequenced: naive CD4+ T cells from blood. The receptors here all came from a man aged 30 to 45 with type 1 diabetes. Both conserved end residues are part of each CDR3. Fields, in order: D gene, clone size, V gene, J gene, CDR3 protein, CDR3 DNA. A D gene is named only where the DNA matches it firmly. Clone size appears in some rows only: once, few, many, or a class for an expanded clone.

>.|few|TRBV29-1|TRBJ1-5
CSVAEQPNQPQHF
TGCAGCGTGGCGGAACAGCCCAATCAGCCCCAGCATTTT
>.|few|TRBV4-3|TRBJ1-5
CASSQEREQPQHF
TGCGCCAGCTCCCAAGAGAGGGAGCAGCCCCAGCATTTT
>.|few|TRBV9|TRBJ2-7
CASSVPCRVGAYVGEQYF
TGTGCCAGCAGCGTACCTTGCAGGGTAGGAGCCTATGTTGGCGAGCAGTACTTC
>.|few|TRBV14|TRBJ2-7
CASTQSAGNEQYF
TGTGCCAGCACCCAGTCGGCGGGAAACGAGCAGTACTTC
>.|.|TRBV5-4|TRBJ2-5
CASSLQGGLETQYF
TGTGCCAGCAGCTTGCAAGGGGGTTTAGAGACCCAGTACTTC
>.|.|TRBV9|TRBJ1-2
CASSVGPGTNYGYTF
TGTGCCAGCAGCGTAGGTCCGGGAACTAACTATGGCTACACCTTC
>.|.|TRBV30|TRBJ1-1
CAWSGLGLTEAFF
TGTGCCTGGAGTGGGCTTGGGTTAACTGAAGCTTTCTTT
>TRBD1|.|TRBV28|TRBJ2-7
CASSTGTASYEQYF
TGTGCCAGCAGTACCGGGACAGCCTCCTACGAGCAGTACTTC
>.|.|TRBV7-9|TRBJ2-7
CASSTRQNSYEQYF
TGTGCCAGCAGCACCCGACAAAATTCCTACGAGCAGTACTTC
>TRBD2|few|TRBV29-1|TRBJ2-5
CSAWGKAGAGETQYF
TGCAGCGCCTGGGGGAAAGCGGGAGCAGGAGAGACCCAGTACTTC
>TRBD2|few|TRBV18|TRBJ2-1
CASSPNSGGVTYNEQFF
TGTGCCAGCTCACCAAACAGCGGGGGTGTCACCTACAATGAGCAGTTCTTC
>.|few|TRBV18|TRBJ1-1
CASNEVRNTEAFF
TGTGCCAGTAATGAGGTTCGCAACACTGAAGCTTTCTTT
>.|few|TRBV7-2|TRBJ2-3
CASSLGGLPAADTQYF
TGTGCCAGCAGCTTGGGAGGACTTCCGGCCGCAGATACGCAGTATTTT
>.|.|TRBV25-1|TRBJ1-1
CASSVGRMNTEAFF
TGTGCCAGCAGTGTGGGGAGAATGAACACTGAAGCTTTCTTT
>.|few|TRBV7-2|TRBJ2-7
CASSFGQESYEQYF
TGTGCCAGCAGCTTTGGGCAGGAGTCCTACGAGCAGTACTTC
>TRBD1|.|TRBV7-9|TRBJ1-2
CASSLWDRVGYGYTF
TGTGCCAGCAGCTTATGGGACAGGGTCGGGTATGGCTACACCTTC
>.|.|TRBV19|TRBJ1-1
CASSIGPQENTEAFF
TGTGCCAGTAGTATAGGGCCACAGGAGAACACTGAAGCTTTCTTT
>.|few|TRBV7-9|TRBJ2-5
CASSVGIGVSETQYF
TGTGCCAGCAGCGTAGGGATAGGCGTTTCAGAGACCCAGTACTTC
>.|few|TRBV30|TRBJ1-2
CAWRQYGRRVDGYTF
TGTGCCTGGAGACAGTACGGCCGGCGGGTGGATGGCTACACCTTC
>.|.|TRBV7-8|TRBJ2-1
CASSPRGGGAYNEQFF
TGTGCCAGCAGCCCTCGAGGAGGAGGGGCCTACAATGAGCAGTTCTTC
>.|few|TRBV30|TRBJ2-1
CAWSASAPYNEQFF
TGTGCCTGGAGTGCGAGCGCTCCCTACAATGAGCAGTTCTTC
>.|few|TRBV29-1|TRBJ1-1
CSVLGVTEAFF
TGCAGCGTTTTGGGGGTGACTGAAGCTTTCTTT
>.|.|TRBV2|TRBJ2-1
CASSRTEQFF
TGTGCCAGCAGTAGGACAGAGCAGTTCTTC
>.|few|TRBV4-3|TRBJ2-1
CASSRPGYNEQFF
TGCGCCAGCAGCCGCCCTGGGTACAATGAGCAGTTCTTC
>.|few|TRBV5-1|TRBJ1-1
CASSWDGMNTEAFF
TGCGCCAGCAGCTGGGACGGAATGAACACTGAAGCTTTCTTT
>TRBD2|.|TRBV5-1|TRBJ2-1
CASSTLAGGRNEQFF
TGCGCCAGCAGCACTCTAGCGGGAGGGCGGAATGAGCAGTTCTTC
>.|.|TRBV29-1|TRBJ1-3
CSVEIRSGNTIYF
TGCAGCGTTGAAATTAGGTCCGGAAACACCATATATTTT
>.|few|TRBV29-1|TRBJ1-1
CSVGQKLNTEAFF
TGCAGCGTTGGGCAGAAGTTGAACACTGAAGCTTTCTTT
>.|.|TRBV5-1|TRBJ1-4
CASSPAWGDFSTNEKLFF
TGCGCCAGCAGCCCCGCCTGGGGAGACTTCTCAACTAATGAAAAACTGTTTTTT
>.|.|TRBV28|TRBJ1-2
CASSLTAANYGYTF
TGTGCCAGCAGTTTGACCGCCGCTAACTATGGCTACACCTTC
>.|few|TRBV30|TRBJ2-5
CAWSVGAGQYF
TGTGCCTGGAGTGTTGGCGCCGGGCAGTACTTC
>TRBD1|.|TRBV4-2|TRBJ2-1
CASSPWTGDYNEQFF
TGTGCCAGCAGCCCCTGGACAGGGGACTACAATGAGCAGTTCTTC
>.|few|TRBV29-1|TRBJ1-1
CSALQGRKTEAFF
TGCAGCGCCCTCCAGGGACGTAAGACTGAAGCTTTCTTT
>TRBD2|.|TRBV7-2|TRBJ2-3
CASSFIAGGRDTQYF
TGTGCCAGCAGCTTCATCGCGGGAGGGCGGGATACGCAGTATTTT
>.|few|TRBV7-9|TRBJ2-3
CASSLRLGTDTQYF
TGTGCCAGCAGCTTAAGGCTGGGCACAGATACGCAGTATTTT
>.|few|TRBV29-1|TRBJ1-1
CSVARALEAFF
TGCAGCGTCGCGAGGGCCCTAGAAGCTTTCTTT
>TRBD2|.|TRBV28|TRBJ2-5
CASSLGGRQETQYF
TGTGCCAGCAGTTTGGGAGGGCGGCAAGAGACCCAGTACTTC
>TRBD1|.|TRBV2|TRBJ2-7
CATKTGREQYF
TGTGCCACCAAGACAGGGCGCGAGCAGTACTTC
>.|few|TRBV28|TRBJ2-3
CASTAPGGGTDTQYF
TGTGCCAGCACCGCGCCCGGGGGAGGCACAGATACGCAGTATTTT
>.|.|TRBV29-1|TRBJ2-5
CSVLMADQETQYF
TGCAGCGTTCTTATGGCGGACCAAGAGACCCAGTACTTC
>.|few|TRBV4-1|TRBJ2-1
CASSQESRGNEQFF
TGCGCCAGCAGCCAAGAATCCAGGGGAAATGAGCAGTTCTTC
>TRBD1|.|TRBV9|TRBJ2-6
CASSAFGQGAGANVLTF
TGTGCCAGCAGCGCTTTCGGACAGGGCGCGGGGGCCAACGTCCTGACTTTC
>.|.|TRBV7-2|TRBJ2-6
CASSFTTMYSGANVLTF
TGTGCCAGCAGCTTTACGACGATGTACTCTGGGGCCAACGTCCTGACTTTC
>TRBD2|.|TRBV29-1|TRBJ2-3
CSVATGLADYRRLTDTQYF
TGCAGCGTCGCGACGGGACTAGCGGACTACCGAAGACTCACAGATACGCAGTATTTT
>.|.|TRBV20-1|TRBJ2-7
CSASREQYF
TGCAGTGCTAGCAGGGAGCAGTACTTC